These T cell receptor beta chains were read from a single sample in a study of molecular identifiers for immune sequencing clone quantification. MiXCR, applied by TCRdb to the PCR reads, yields one record per CDR3 protein. The sample consists of around 470,000 distinct CDR3 sequences, about 25% of them appearing once. Sequencing was performed on naive CD8+ T cells from blood, with Jurkat cell RNA spiked in. The receptors shown here come from a human donor in good health. Some libraries in this study had Jurkat cell RNA spiked in. The CDR3 runs from the conserved cysteine through the conserved F or W. The D gene is left open where the match is weak. Clone size is given for some rows only: seen once, a few or many times, or a class if the clone is expanded.

d_gene,v_gene,j_gene,abundance,CDR3aa,CDR3nt
-,TRBV2,TRBJ2-7,-,CASSAIEQYF,TGTGCCAGTAGCGCCATAGAGCAGTACTTC
-,TRBV5-1,TRBJ2-2,-,CASSWAIVGPGELFF,TGCGCCAGCAGCTGGGCTATTGTTGGCCCCGGGGAGCTGTTTTTT
-,TRBV12-3/TRBV12-4,TRBJ2-3,few,CASSFSLAITDTQYF,TGTGCCAGCAGTTTCTCTCTAGCCATCACAGATACGCAGTATTTT
-,TRBV3-1,TRBJ2-2,-,CASSQIRRSNTGELFF,TGTGCCAGCAGCCAAATAAGACGTTCGAACACCGGGGAGCTGTTTTTT
-,TRBV4-1,TRBJ2-1,-,CASSFNRAPDNEQFF,TGCGCCAGCAGTTTTAACAGGGCACCGGACAATGAGCAGTTCTTC
-,TRBV2,TRBJ1-2,once,CASSDARDYGYTF,TGTGCCAGCAGTGACGCCAGGGACTATGGTTACACCTTC
-,TRBV27,TRBJ1-1,few,CASSPTRGATEAFF,TGTGCCAGCAGTCCCACGCGGGGTGCGACTGAAGCTTTCTTT
-,TRBV9,TRBJ2-5,-,CASSVGYSVEETQYF,TGTGCCAGCAGCGTAGGGTATAGCGTAGAAGAGACCCAGTACTTC
-,TRBV19,TRBJ1-1,few,CASSIRGMNTEAFF,TGTGCCAGTAGTATTCGGGGGATGAACACTGAAGCTTTCTTT
-,TRBV5-4,TRBJ1-6,few,CASSLAPGRTSLNSPLHF,TGTGCCAGCAGCTTAGCCCCAGGACGGACCTCACTTAATTCACCCCTCCACTTT
-,TRBV20-1,TRBJ2-3,-,CSARAVTDTQYF,TGCAGTGCTAGGGCCGTGACAGATACGCAGTATTTT
-,TRBV3-1,TRBJ2-2,few,CASSQTAENTGELFF,TGTGCCAGCAGCCAAACAGCGGAGAACACCGGGGAGCTGTTTTTT
TRBD2,TRBV24-1,TRBJ2-2,-,CATSGALAGPNTGELFF,TGTGCCACCAGTGGGGCGCTAGCGGGCCCGAACACCGGGGAGCTGTTTTTT
-,TRBV19,TRBJ1-5,-,CASSLTPISNQPQHF,TGTGCCAGTAGTCTTACTCCAATCTCCAATCAGCCCCAGCATTTT
-,TRBV29-1,TRBJ1-1,-,CSVAGTKRRTEAFF,TGCAGCGTGGCGGGGACAAAAAGAAGGACTGAAGCTTTCTTT
-,TRBV4-1,TRBJ1-4,-,CASSQDLWSLDEKLFF,TGCGCCAGCAGCCAAGATCTTTGGTCGTTAGATGAAAAACTGTTTTTT
-,TRBV11-2,TRBJ2-1,-,CASSLGRFGNDEQFF,TGTGCCAGCAGCTTAGGAAGATTTGGTAACGATGAGCAGTTCTTC
-,TRBV5-6,TRBJ2-7,-,CASSLKRAGGEQYF,TGTGCCAGCAGCTTGAAGCGGGCGGGCGGGGAGCAGTACTTC
-,TRBV30,TRBJ1-6,-,CAWSVRQGISPLHF,TGTGCCTGGAGTGTGCGGCAGGGAATTTCACCCCTCCACTTT
TRBD2,TRBV27,TRBJ2-2,-,CASNGGGGELFF,TGTGCCAGCAACGGGGGGGGCGGGGAGCTGTTTTTT
TRBD1,TRBV7-9,TRBJ2-7,-,CASSLADRTLEQYF,TGTGCCAGCAGCTTAGCGGACAGGACTCTCGAGCAGTACTTC
-,TRBV4-3,TRBJ2-3,-,CASGQGTSTTDTQYF,TGCGCCAGCGGCCAAGGGACAAGCACAACAGATACGCAGTATTTT
-,TRBV4-1,TRBJ2-1,many,CASSQDFKGAEQFF,TGCGCCAGCAGCCAAGATTTTAAAGGGGCTGAGCAGTTCTTC
TRBD2,TRBV30,TRBJ2-2,many,CARGGLAGTGELFF,TGTGCCCGGGGGGGACTAGCCGGCACCGGGGAGCTGTTTTTT
-,TRBV3-1,TRBJ2-7,many,CASSQDLPHEQYF,TGTGCCAGCAGCCAAGATTTGCCGCACGAGCAGTACTTC
TRBD2,TRBV6-2/TRBV6-3,TRBJ2-7,-,CASRGEREFYEQYF,TGTGCCAGCAGAGGTGAGCGGGAGTTCTACGAGCAGTACTTC
-,TRBV6-1,TRBJ2-3,few,CASSEGPGGDPTDTQYF,TGTGCCAGCAGTGAAGGCCCGGGCGGGGACCCCACAGATACGCAGTATTTT
TRBD2,TRBV27,TRBJ2-7,-,CASSLGLAGGQRSYEQYF,TGTGCCAGCAGTTTGGGACTAGCGGGGGGGCAACGGTCCTACGAGCAGTACTTC
TRBD2,TRBV7-9,TRBJ2-1,-,CASTLAGGPSYNEQFF,TGTGCCAGCACCTTAGCGGGAGGACCCTCCTACAATGAGCAGTTCTTC
TRBD2,TRBV29-1,TRBJ2-7,many,CSVVTGLAGVQEQYF,TGCAGCGTTGTGACTGGACTAGCGGGAGTGCAAGAGCAGTACTTC
TRBD1,TRBV4-1,TRBJ2-5,many,CASSQQDRGGETQYF,TGCGCCAGCAGCCAGCAGGACAGGGGAGGGGAGACCCAGTACTTC
-,TRBV30,TRBJ1-1,-,CAWSVFGDTEAFF,TGTGCCTGGAGTGTCTTCGGGGATACTGAAGCTTTCTTT
-,TRBV4-3,TRBJ2-7,many,CASSQGSSYEQYF,TGCGCCAGCAGCCAAGGGAGCTCCTACGAGCAGTACTTC
TRBD2,TRBV30,TRBJ2-7,-,CAWRPLAGGEQYF,TGTGCCTGGAGGCCCCTAGCGGGGGGCGAGCAGTACTTC
TRBD2,TRBV6-1,TRBJ2-7,few,CASSEAGLPGEQYF,TGTGCCAGCAGTGAAGCGGGACTACCAGGGGAGCAGTACTTC
-,TRBV5-1,TRBJ1-5,many,CASSPEGFWNQPQHF,TGCGCCAGCAGCCCCGAGGGTTTTTGGAATCAGCCCCAGCATTTT
-,TRBV12-3/TRBV12-4,TRBJ2-6,few,CASSFRLWVTGADVLTF,TGTGCCAGCAGTTTCCGGTTGTGGGTTACTGGGGCCGACGTCCTGACTTTC
-,TRBV4-3,TRBJ2-7,few,CASSQDRFGQNYEQYF,TGCGCCAGCAGCCAAGATCGTTTTGGCCAAAACTACGAGCAGTACTTC
-,TRBV27,TRBJ2-3,once,CARSVGGPDTQYF,TGTGCCCGCAGTGTGGGGGGGCCCGATACGCAGTATTTT
TRBD1,TRBV6-1,TRBJ1-1,many,CASSEEELNRGMMNTEAFF,TGTGCCAGCAGTGAAGAAGAGTTGAACAGGGGTATGATGAACACTGAAGCTTTCTTT
-,TRBV6-1,TRBJ2-5,-,CASSVEAIRQETQYF,TGTGCCAGCAGTGTAGAAGCCATCCGCCAAGAGACCCAGTACTTC
-,TRBV5-6,TRBJ2-7,-,CASSLGSGRRYEQYF,TGTGCCAGCAGCTTGGGCTCCGGGCGGAGATACGAGCAGTACTTC
-,TRBV20-1,TRBJ1-5,many,CSARWVGKGQPQHF,TGCAGTGCTAGATGGGTAGGGAAAGGACAGCCCCAGCATTTT
-,TRBV6-1,TRBJ2-7,few,CASRTRDHYEQYF,TGTGCCAGCAGGACTAGGGACCACTACGAGCAGTACTTC
TRBD1,TRBV27,TRBJ1-6,-,CASSLTGTGFSPLHF,TGTGCCAGCAGTTTGACCGGGACAGGCTTTTCACCCCTCCACTTT